This entry is about one TCR beta chain. Antigen: not known. This entry is derived from a study of vaccination and CD4 T cells after COVID-19. About the research overall: Post-vaccine sampling followed dose two by a median approximately 70 days (range 14 to 241).

Scientists ran DNA taken from cultured CD4+ T cells through the Oncomine TCR Beta short-read assay for sequencing. TCRdb reprocessed the PCR reads via MiXCR and lists one record per CDR3 protein. The sample lists approximately 12,000 distinct CDR3 sequences, 65% seen once, with roughly 25% in the top ten. Germline loops: CDR1 SGHNT, CDR2 YYREEE (reference sequence). V was pared by 0 bases and J by 1 base, with 13 bases between. The CDR3 covers 17 residues. Treatment: roughly 11-day PBMC culture with coronavirus spike peptide pools or control peptides (ViraFEST assay). Cultures used more than 1.5 million PBMCs per well, approximately 9.8 IU/ml IL-2 and 8.5 to 10 ug/ml peptides.

The receptor's source is a human donor who had recovered from COVID-19. Here the sequenced sample was CD4+ T cells from blood, cultured in vitro, taken before SARS-CoV-2 vaccination. The chain joins TRBV5-4 to TRBJ2-2; D gene uncertain. CDR3: CASSLAFETLNTGELFF. In nucleotides, the CDR3 is TGTGCCAGCAGCTTGGCTTTTGAGACTCTGAACACCGGGGAGCTGTTTTTT. Drawing the rest from reference TRBV5-4 and TRBJ2-2, the complete variable domain is ETGVTQSPTHLIKTRGQQVTLRCSSQSGHNTVSWYQQALGQGPQFIFQYYREEENGRGNFPPRFSGLQFPNYSSELNVNALELDDSALYLCASSLAFETLNTGELFFGEGSRLTVL.